The source of this T cell receptor beta chain is a study of cytomegalovirus exposure and HLA in healthy donors. Study overall: T cells numbering about 179 million yielded 90 million to 140 million unique TCR beta sequences in an earlier analysis.

This PCR relied on a set of 60 Vbeta primers and 13 Jbeta primers. The protocol was immunoSEQ multiplex PCR, while the TCRdb copy is restricted to in-frame clones and leaves out a portion. The repertoire holds more than 150,000 clones, with about four fifths as singletons. Study results and limitations: Overall, roughly 160 TCR beta chains were annotated as cytomegalovirus-associated.

This clone has more than one count but fewer than ten. Its antigen remains unknown. CDR3 length equals 15 residues. The V gene lost 2 bases and the J gene lost 3 bases, with 13 bases spanning the gap. The germline V gene has CDR1 MNHNS and CDR2 SASEGT. The TCR was taken from a girl under 18 in good health and CMV-seropositive. Specimen: PBMCs. The rearrangement uses TRBV6-1 and TRBJ1-1, with D perhaps TRBD1 (6 bases). The CDR3 region has the DNA TGTGCCAGCAGTGAAAGACAGGTGAGGGACACTGAAGCTTTCTTT. Residues: CASSERQVRDTEAFF.